This T cell receptor beta chain was captured in a study of OX40 agonist ivuxolimab in advanced cancers. CDR1 and CDR2 from the germline V gene are MNHEY and SMNVEV (reference sequence). CDR3 length: 15 residues. V shed 2 bases and J shed 1 base, with 9 bases lying between them. Clones were read by immunoSEQ multiplex PCR, and TCRdb kept only the in-frame ones, dropping some. The repertoire holds 40,000 to 45,000 clones, with 75% to 85% as singletons. This clone was seen a few times. The source of this sequence is an adult with an advanced solid tumor such as melanoma, head and neck, liver or kidney cancer. The source material was CD4+ or CD8+ T cells sorted from blood, sampled in a trial of the OX40 agonist ivuxolimab. This chain joins TRBV27 and TRBJ1-5, with a possible D match to TRBD1 (5 bases). CDR3 DNA sequence: TGTGCCAGCAGTTTAGGGCAGGGCAGCAATCAGCCCCAGCATTTT. The encoded protein is CASSLGQGSNQPQHF.